Listed below are T cell receptor beta chains from one sample, sequenced in a study of T-cell memory formation after mild COVID-19. From the 5' RACE reads, TCRdb called clonotypes with MiXCR, one entry per CDR3 protein. This sample has about 350,000 distinct CDR3 sequences; 20% to 25% occur once, and the top ten carry 21%. Sequencing was performed on PBMCs or a T cell subset sorted from them (not recorded which). The receptors here all came from a man aged 18 to 29 who had mild COVID-19 (a few samples of this study predate the infection). Cell type and time point are not known. CDR3s include the opening cysteine and the closing phenylalanine or tryptophan. The D gene is left open where the match is weak. Size values are once, few and many counts, or a class for expanded clones, and some rows have none.

V: TRBV15
D: -
J: TRBJ2-3
size: -
CDR3: CATSRDRSPDTQYF
DNA: TGTGCCACCAGCAGAGATCGGTCCCCGGATACGCAGTATTTT

V: TRBV19
D: TRBD2
J: TRBJ2-5
size: -
CDR3: CASGTSGGVRETQYF
DNA: TGTGCCAGTGGGACTAGCGGGGGAGTACGAGAGACCCAGTACTTC

V: TRBV7-9
D: -
J: TRBJ2-3
size: -
CDR3: CASDRWGSTDTQYF
DNA: TGTGCCAGCGACAGGTGGGGGAGCACAGATACGCAGTATTTT

V: TRBV6-2/TRBV6-3
D: TRBD2
J: TRBJ2-7
size: few
CDR3: CASSSPGLAGGPDIDEQYF
DNA: TGTGCCAGCAGTTCGCCGGGACTAGCGGGGGGGCCCGACATCGACGAGCAGTACTTC

V: TRBV5-1
D: TRBD1
J: TRBJ2-2
size: few
CDR3: CASSLFTGANTGELFF
DNA: TGCGCCAGCAGCCTATTTACAGGGGCGAACACCGGGGAGCTGTTTTTT

V: TRBV14
D: -
J: TRBJ1-5
size: few
CDR3: CASSGRWGQPQHF
DNA: TGTGCCAGCAGCGGGAGGTGGGGTCAGCCCCAGCATTTT

V: TRBV29-1
D: TRBD2
J: TRBJ2-3
size: few
CDR3: CSVRVLAEKQSTDTQYF
DNA: TGCAGCGTTCGCGTACTAGCGGAGAAACAAAGCACAGATACGCAGTATTTT

V: TRBV7-9
D: -
J: TRBJ1-1
size: few
CDR3: CASSARDRPLEAFF
DNA: TGTGCCAGCAGCGCCCGGGACCGGCCTTTGGAAGCTTTCTTT

V: TRBV9
D: TRBD1
J: TRBJ1-5
size: -
CDR3: CASSASGQANQPQHF
DNA: TGTGCCAGCAGCGCCTCGGGACAGGCCAATCAGCCCCAGCATTTT

V: TRBV18
D: -
J: TRBJ2-5
size: -
CDR3: CASSPLGFETQYF
DNA: TGTGCCAGCTCACCCTTGGGGTTCGAGACCCAGTACTTC